The T cell receptor (beta chain) described here comes from a study of read filtering for tumor transcriptome and immune sequencing. Overall study results and limits: Sorted CD138-negative bone marrow cells were not purified T cells. Correlation between methods rose after single-read clonotypes were removed.

With respect to this clonotype: What it binds is unknown.

Trimming took 5 bases from V and 4 from J; bases not matched to a gene: 3. Germline-derived CDR1 and CDR2 are DFQATT and SNEGSKA (reference sequence). This CDR3 contains 12 residues. The library was built from about 400 ng RNA with molecular barcoded adaptors for alpha/delta and beta/gamma chains. Each CDR3 protein gets one entry after TCRdb re-called the reads with MiXCR. The top ten hold about 51% of the sample, which has under 30,000 distinct CDR3 sequences, 22% seen once. The sample comprised a population of CD138-negative cells sorted from bone marrow. The chain combines TRBV20-1 with TRBJ1-2; 8 bases align to TRBD1. The TCR was taken from a donor over 35 with multiple myeloma. CDR3: CSASGTGYGYTF. For the CDR3, the DNA is TGCAGTGCTTCCGGGACAGGCTATGGCTACACCTTC.